This TCR beta chain was found in a study of shared clonotypes between healthy human individuals. As for the study in general: Each donor contributed plates that comprised three CD4 naive, three CD4 memory, two CD8 naive and one CD8 memory. Findings and caveats of the study: Clonotypes shared by all four donors outscored non-shared clonotypes in generation probability. Sharing of clonotypes among donors was expected to vary with sequencing depth. Among a handful of donors, approximately 5% of naive CD4 clonotypes were found in common.

The V and J ends lost 3 bases and 11 bases respectively, with 17 bases between them. The germline gives CDR1 SNHLY, CDR2 FYNNEI. The CDR3 length is 15 residues. Notes on this clone: Its antigen is undetermined.

CD8 cells regarded as naive lacked CD45RO, were positively chosen for CCR7, and omitted terminally differentiated effector memory CD45RA+ cells. The protocol was immunoSEQ multiplex PCR, while the TCRdb copy is restricted to in-frame clones and leaves out a portion. The profile shows roughly 2 million clones, about 95% of them singletons. The receptor was derived from a man aged 18 to 30 in good health. Sequences were obtained from naive CD8+ T cells sorted from blood. V usage is TRBV2 and J usage is TRBJ1-6; no reliable D call. CDR3 region: CASSEKATAPTPLHF. Here the CDR3 DNA reads TGTGCCAGCAGTGAGAAAGCGACCGCACCAACACCCCTCCACTTT. Complete variable domain (other parts from reference TRBV2 and TRBJ1-6): EPEVTQTPSHQVTQMGQEVILRCVPISNHLYFYWYRQILGQKVEFLVSFYNNEISEKSEIFDDQFSVERPDGSNFTLKIRSTKLEDSAMYFCASSEKATAPTPLHFGNGTRLTVT.